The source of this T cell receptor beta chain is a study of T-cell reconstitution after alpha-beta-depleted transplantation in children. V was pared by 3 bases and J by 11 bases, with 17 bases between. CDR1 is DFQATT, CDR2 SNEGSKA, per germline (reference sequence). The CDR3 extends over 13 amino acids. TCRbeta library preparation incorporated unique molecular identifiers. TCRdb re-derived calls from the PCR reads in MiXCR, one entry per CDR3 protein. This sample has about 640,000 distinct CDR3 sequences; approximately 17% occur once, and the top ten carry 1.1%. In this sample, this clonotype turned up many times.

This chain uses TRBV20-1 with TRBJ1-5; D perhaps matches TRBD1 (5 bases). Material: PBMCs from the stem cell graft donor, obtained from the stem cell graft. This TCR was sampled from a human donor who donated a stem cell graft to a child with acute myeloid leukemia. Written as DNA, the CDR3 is TGCAGTGCTAGGAAGGGGCAGGTTGCAGCCCAGCATTTT. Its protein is CSARKGQVAAQHF.